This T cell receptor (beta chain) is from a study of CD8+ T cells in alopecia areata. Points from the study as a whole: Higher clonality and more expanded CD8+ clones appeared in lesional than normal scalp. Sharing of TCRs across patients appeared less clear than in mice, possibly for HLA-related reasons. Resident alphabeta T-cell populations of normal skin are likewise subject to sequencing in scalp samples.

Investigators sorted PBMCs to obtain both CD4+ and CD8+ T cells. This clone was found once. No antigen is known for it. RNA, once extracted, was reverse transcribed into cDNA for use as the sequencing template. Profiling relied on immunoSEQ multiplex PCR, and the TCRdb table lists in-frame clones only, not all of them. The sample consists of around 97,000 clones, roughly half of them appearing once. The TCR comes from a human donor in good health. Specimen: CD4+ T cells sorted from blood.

CDR3 DNA: TGCAGCGTTGAACGGGGGCCTGGAACCGGGGAGCTGTTTTTT. Translation gives CSVERGPGTGELFF. V gene TRBV29-1 combines with J gene TRBJ2-2, with D perhaps assigned TRBD1 or TRBD2 (6 bases each). Deletions cut 2 bases from V and 5 bases from J, with 12 bases between. In germline, CDR1 is SQVTM, CDR2 ANQGSEA. The CDR3 has 14 amino acids.